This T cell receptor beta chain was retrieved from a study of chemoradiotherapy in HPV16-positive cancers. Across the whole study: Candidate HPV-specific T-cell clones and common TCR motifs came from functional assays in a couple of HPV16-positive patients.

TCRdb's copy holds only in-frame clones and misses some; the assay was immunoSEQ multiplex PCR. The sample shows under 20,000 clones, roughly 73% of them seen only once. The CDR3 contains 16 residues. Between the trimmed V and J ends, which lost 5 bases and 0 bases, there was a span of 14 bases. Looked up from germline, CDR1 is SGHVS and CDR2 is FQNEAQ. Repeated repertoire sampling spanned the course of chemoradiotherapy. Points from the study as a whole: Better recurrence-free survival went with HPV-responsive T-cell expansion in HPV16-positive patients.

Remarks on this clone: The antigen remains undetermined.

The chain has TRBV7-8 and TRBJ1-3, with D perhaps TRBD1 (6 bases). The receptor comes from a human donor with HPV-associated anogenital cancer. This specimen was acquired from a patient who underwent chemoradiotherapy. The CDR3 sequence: CASSPDRTSSGNTIYF. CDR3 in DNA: TGTGCCAGCAGCCCTGACAGGACGAGCTCTGGAAACACCATATATTTT.